The 2 T cell receptor beta chains given below trace back to one sample, sequenced in a study of tumor and adjacent non-tumor tissue in lung cancer. The template was RNA from unsorted bulk tissue. The normal lung tissue was taken more than 3 cm from the tumor edge. Three rounds of nested PCR, following a modified ARM-PCR protocol, produced the TCRbeta library. MiXCR, run by TCRdb on the multiplex PCR reads, gives a single entry per CDR3 protein. The sample has some 73,000 distinct CDR3 sequences; about four fifths are singletons. The material sequenced was distant non-tumor lung tissue. These receptors all come from a man aged 55 to 69 with non-small cell lung cancer.

As concerns this clonotype: A much larger clone lies one base from this, so it may be a read error. V and J are TRBV6-5 and TRBJ2-7, with TRBD1 as a possible D gene (5 bases). CDR1 MNHEY and CDR2 SVGAGI come from the germline V gene. V dropped 8 bases and J dropped 5 bases, with 16 bases sitting between them. CDR3 length: 13 residues. Here the CDR3 DNA reads TGTGCCAGCCAAAGGACAAGTGTGAACGAGCAGTACTTC. It translates to CASQRTSVNEQYF.

To note about this clonotype: Because the CDR3 is missing its conserved closing phenylalanine or tryptophan, this is likely a read error. This chain links TRBV29-1 with TRBJ2-7; 7 bases match TRBD1. Germline loops: CDR1 SQVTM, CDR2 ANQGSEA. This CDR3 has 15 residues. The CDR3 is CSVVTRAGGTYVQYY. CDR3 bases: TGCAGCGTTGTTACGAGGGCAGGGGGAACCTACGTGCAGTACTAC.